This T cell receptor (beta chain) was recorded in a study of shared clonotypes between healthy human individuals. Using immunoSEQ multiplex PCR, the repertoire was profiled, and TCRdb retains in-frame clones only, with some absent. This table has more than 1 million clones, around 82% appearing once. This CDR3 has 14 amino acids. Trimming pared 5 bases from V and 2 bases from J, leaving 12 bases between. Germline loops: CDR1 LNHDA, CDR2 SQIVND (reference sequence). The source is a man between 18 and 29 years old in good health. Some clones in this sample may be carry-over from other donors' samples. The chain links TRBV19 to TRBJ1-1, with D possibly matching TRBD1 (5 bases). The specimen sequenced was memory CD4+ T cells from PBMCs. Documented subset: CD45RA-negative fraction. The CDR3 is CASSPRDGNTEAFF. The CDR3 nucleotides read TGTGCCAGTAGTCCGAGGGACGGTAACACTGAAGCTTTCTTT.